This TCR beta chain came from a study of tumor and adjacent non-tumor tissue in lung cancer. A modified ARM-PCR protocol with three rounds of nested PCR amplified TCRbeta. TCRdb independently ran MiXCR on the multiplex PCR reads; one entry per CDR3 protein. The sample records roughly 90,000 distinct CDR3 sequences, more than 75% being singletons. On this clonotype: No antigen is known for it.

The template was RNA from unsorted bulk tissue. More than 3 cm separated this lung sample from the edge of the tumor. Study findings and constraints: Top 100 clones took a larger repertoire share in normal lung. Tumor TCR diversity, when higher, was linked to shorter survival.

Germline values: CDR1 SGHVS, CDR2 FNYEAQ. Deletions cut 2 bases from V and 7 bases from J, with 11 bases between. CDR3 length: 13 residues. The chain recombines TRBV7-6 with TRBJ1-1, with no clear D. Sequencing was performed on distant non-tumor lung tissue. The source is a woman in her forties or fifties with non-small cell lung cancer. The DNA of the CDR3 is TGTGCCAGCAGCTTAAGCCAGGACTTTGAAGCTTTCTTT. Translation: CASSLSQDFEAFF.